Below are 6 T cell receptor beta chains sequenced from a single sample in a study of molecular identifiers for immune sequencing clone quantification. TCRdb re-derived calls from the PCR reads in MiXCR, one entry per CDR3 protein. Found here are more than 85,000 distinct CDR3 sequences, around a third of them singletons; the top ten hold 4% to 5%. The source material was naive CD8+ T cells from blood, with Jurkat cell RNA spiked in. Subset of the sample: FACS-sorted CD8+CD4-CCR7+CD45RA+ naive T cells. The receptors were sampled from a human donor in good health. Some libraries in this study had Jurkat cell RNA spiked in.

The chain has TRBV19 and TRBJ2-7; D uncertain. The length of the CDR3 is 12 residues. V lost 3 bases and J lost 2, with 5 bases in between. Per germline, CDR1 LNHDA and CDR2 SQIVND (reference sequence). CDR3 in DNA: TGTGCCAGTAGTATCCAGCCCTACGAGCAGTACTTC. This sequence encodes CASSIQPYEQYF.

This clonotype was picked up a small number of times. The CDR3 DNA reads as TGTGCCAGCAGCGTAGGTTTGGGGCAAGAGACCCAGTACTTC. Its protein product is CASSVGLGQETQYF. The chain is built from TRBV9 and TRBJ2-5; no definite D call. V lost 0 bases and J lost 2, with 8 bases in between. The CDR3 loop spans 14 amino acids. Germline V gene sequence: CDR1 SGDLS, CDR2 YYNGEE.

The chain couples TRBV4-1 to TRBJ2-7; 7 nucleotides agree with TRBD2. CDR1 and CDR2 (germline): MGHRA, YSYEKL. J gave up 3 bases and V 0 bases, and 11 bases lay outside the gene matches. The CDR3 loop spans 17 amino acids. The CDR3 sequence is CASSQDLGREFYYEQYF. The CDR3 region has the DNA TGCGCCAGCAGCCAAGATCTAGGGCGGGAGTTTTACTACGAGCAGTACTTC.

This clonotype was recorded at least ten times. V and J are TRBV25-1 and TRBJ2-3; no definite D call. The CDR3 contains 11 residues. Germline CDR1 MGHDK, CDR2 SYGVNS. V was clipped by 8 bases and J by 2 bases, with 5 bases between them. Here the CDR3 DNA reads TGTGCCAGCGGGATCACAGATACGCAGTATTTT. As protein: CASGITDTQYF.

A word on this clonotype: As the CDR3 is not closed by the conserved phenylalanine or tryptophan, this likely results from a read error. CDR3 bases: TGTGCCAGCAAACCTGGGTGGGGCGATAGCAATCAGCCCCAGCATATT. The encoded protein is CASKPGWGDSNQPQHI. The chain is built from TRBV27 and TRBJ1-5; a weak D match, TRBD1 (5 bases). CDR1 is MNHEY and CDR2 is SMNVEV in the germline V gene (reference sequence). Trimming shortened V by 7 bases and J by 0 bases, and 16 bases separated the two germline ends. The CDR3 has 16 amino acids.

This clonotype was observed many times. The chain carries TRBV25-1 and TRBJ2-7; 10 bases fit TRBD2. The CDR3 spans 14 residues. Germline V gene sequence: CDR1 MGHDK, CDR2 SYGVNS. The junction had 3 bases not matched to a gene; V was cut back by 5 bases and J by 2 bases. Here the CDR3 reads CASSILAGAYEQYF. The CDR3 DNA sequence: TGTGCCAGCAGTATCCTAGCGGGAGCCTACGAGCAGTACTTC.